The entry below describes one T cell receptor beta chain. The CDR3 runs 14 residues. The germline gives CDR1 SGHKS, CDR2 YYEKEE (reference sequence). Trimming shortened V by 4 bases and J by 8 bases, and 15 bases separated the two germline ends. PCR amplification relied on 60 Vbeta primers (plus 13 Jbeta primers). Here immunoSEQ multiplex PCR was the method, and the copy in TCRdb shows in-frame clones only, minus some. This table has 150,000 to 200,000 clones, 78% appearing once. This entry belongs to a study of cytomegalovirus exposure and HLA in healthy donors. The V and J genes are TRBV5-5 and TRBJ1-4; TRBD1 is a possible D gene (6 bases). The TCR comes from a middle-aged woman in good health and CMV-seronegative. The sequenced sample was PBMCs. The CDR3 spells CASSTRQVGEKLFF. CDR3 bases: TGTGCCAGCAGCACGAGACAGGTTGGAGAAAAACTGTTTTTT.